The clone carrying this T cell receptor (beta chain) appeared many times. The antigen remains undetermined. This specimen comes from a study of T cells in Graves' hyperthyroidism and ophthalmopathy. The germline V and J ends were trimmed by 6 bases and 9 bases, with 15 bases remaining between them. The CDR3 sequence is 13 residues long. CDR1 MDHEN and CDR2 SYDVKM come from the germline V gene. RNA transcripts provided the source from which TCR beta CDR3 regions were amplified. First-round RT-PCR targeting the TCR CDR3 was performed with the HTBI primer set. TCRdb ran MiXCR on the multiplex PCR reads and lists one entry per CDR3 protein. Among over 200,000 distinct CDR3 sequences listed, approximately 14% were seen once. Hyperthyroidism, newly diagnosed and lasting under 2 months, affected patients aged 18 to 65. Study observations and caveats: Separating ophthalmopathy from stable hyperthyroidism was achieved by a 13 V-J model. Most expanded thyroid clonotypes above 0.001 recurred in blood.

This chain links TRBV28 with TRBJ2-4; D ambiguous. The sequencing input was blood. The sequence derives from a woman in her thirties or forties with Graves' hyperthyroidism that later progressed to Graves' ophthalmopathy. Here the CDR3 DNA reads TGTGCCAGCAGCCGAACGTGGGAAAGCATTCAGTACTTC. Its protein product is CASSRTWESIQYF.